The clone carrying this T cell receptor beta chain turned up a few times. The target antigen is unknown. The CDR3 extends over 17 amino acids. CDR1 is SGHDT and CDR2 is YYEEEE in the germline V gene. V was clipped by 4 bases and J by 0 bases; unmatched bases: 9. This record belongs to a study of response to subunit inactivated influenza vaccine. General study findings and limits: T cells newly recruited by each seasonal influenza vaccination are few, the authors suggested.

TCRdb ran MiXCR on the RT-PCR reads and lists one entry per CDR3 protein. The sample contains about 160,000 distinct CDR3 sequences, 9.5% to 12% of which appear only once. The receptor comes from a man between 45 and 75 years old who received an inactivated influenza vaccine. The rearrangement uses TRBV5-6 and TRBJ2-1, with 8 bases aligning to TRBD1. Sequences were derived from CD8+ T cells sorted from PBMCs, sampled about 24 months after vaccination. The CDR3 DNA reads TGTGCCAGCAGCCGCGACTCAGGGGGCGTCTCCTACAATGAGCAGTTCTTC. Its protein is CASSRDSGGVSYNEQFF.